There are a few counts of the clone carrying this T cell receptor (beta chain). Its antigen is as yet unknown. TCRdb re-called clones via MiXCR from the PCR reads. The repertoire consists of several thousand clones, with 25% to 30% occurring once and the leading ten covering roughly 19%. This specimen belongs to a study of metastatic and nonmetastatic thyroid tumors. Background on the study: Repertoires were compared across blood and tumor or nodule tissue from malignant and benign thyroid patients.

Whole-study results and caveats: Malignant thyroid tumors reportedly exceeded benign nodules significantly in TCR beta diversity, with the difference appearing in blood and tumor.

The CDR3 runs 11 residues. V was pared by 6 bases and J by 7 bases, with 9 bases between. Ahead of thyroid surgery, no patient had received treatment of any kind. This TCR came from a female donor with papillary thyroid cancer or a benign thyroid nodule (not recorded which). Some clones in this sample may be carry-over from other donors' samples. Sequencing was carried out using tumor tissue. V gene TRBV12-3 or TRBV12-4 combines with J gene TRBJ1-2; D is possibly TRBD1 (5 bases). The DNA for the CDR3 is TGTGCCAGCAGCAAGGGGACTGGCTACACCTTC. Its translation: CASSKGTGYTF.